The clone carrying this T cell receptor (beta chain) has at least ten counts. Sequence at one end of the junction differs from germline and may be a read error. One entry per CDR3 protein results from TCRdb running MiXCR on the 5' RACE reads. The data show approximately 270,000 distinct CDR3 sequences, about 16% seen once. The data were taken from a study of T-cell memory formation after mild COVID-19. Germline CDR1 and CDR2: KGHSH and LQKENI. The CDR3 spans 13 residues. Material: PBMCs or a T cell subset sorted from them (not recorded which). The chain couples TRBV18 to TRBJ2-5, with D possibly matching TRBD2 (5 bases). The sequence derives from a man in his late teens or twenties who had mild COVID-19 (a few samples of this study predate the infection). Cell type and time point are not known. The chain's CDR3 is CASSPGSQETQYF. CDR3 DNA: TGCGCCAGCAGCCCGGGGTCCCAAGAGACCCAGTACTTC.